This T cell receptor beta chain was sequenced in a study of CD8 T cells in Susac syndrome (dated by TCRdb to the late 2010s). Study-wide context: Of the Susac syndrome patients who were sequenced, under 10 were in clinical remission while six had clinically active disease. Whether CD8+ T cell activation and differentiation in Susac syndrome was antigen driven was tested using repertoire sequencing. The clonality of the CD8+ T cell repertoire was compared across about 12 healthy donors, about 14 Susac syndrome patients and 15 multiple sclerosis patients. At blood withdrawal, Susac syndrome patients were therapy-naive, treated with corticosteroids (with IVIg additionally given to some), or treated with IVIg alone. The investigation overall reported the following: Clonal expansion was observed in Susac syndrome CD8+ repertoires, with the highest expansion in CD8+ TEMRA cells and greater expansion in clinically active than in remitting patients. Around 15 Susac-specific public clones were identified in the total CD8+ repertoire, and several Susac-specific public clones were identified in the CD8+ TEMRA repertoire. The number of individuals in the TCR sequencing and HLA analysis was recognized as being relatively small.

RNA was extracted using the RNeasy kit, and roughly 0.45 to 1 microgram was reverse transcribed with random hexamers. The immunoSEQ multiplex PCR assay, which covers 54 Vbeta and 13 Jbeta segments, was used to amplify TCR beta CDR3 regions. To correct PCR amplification bias, a synthetic template baseline was used for both primer optimization and computational correction. On the study's bioinformatics: Only productive sequences were kept, with reads annotated to V, D and J genes according to IMGT and analyzed in immunoSEQ Analyzer. Clonality was computed as one minus Shannon entropy normalized by log2 of the number of productive unique sequences. Public and private clones were assessed among the 100 most prevalent clones of each patient and control. Clones were defined as Susac-specific if absent from the healthy and MS cohorts, from roughly 1,100 published viral clones and from other ImmuneACCESS disease sequences. TCRdb trimmed the raw reads at Q25, called clones with MiXCR and kept productive beta chains. Every entry covers one CDR3 protein and lists the most common genes and DNA from its rows. The V and J calls come from TCRdb's annotation, not from the publication. For this sample there are some 110,000 distinct CDR3 sequences; roughly 95% appear just once. About 0.42% of the sample goes to the ten largest clones.

Including the terminal cysteine and phenylalanine, the CDR3 comprises 17 residues. Only CDR3 DNA is held: 51 bases, read in frame from base 1. The germline ends are 12 bases apart after V is trimmed by 0 bases and J by 0 bases. CDR1 and CDR2 were assigned from the germline V gene as SGHDN and FVKESK. High-throughput TCR beta sequencing profiled peripheral blood CD8+ and CD4+ T cells from healthy donors, Susac syndrome patients and multiple sclerosis patients. The Susac syndrome patients fulfilled recently defined diagnostic criteria for definite or probable disease. Bulk CD8+ and CD4+ T cells were purified magnetically by negative isolation, whereas CD8+ TEMRA cells were enriched by FACS. Blood was drawn into EDTA tubes, processed within 24 hours, and PBMCs were isolated by density gradient centrifugation. PBMCs intended for TCR sequencing were cryopreserved in liquid nitrogen and thawed later in a water bath at 37 degrees C. A purity of at least 90% was achieved for sorted or isolated CD4+, CD8+ and CD8+ TEMRA cells.

About this clonotype itself: Its antigen remains undetermined. No much larger clone exists at a distance of one base, and base qualities are not known.

The chain couples TRBV14 to TRBJ2-4; the D gene is possibly TRBD1 or TRBD2, each agreeing over 5 bases. Material for sequencing was CD8+ T cells from PBMCs. The receptor comes from a human donor with Susac syndrome. In nucleotide form, the sequence is TGTGCCAGCAGCCAAGATGAAGGGGAGCTAGCCAAAAACATTCAGTACTTC. Its protein is CASSQDEGELAKNIQYF.